Following are 6 T cell receptor beta chains from one sample sequenced in a study of blood T cell repertoires in COVID-19. Method: immunoSEQ multiplex PCR; TCRdb's copy keeps in-frame clones and lacks some. The data show under 75,000 clones, more than 70% seen once. The sequencing sample was made of peripheral blood. The source is an older woman with acute or convalescent COVID-19.

This rearrangement joins TRBV6-2 or TRBV6-3 to TRBJ1-6; the match to TRBD1 covers 10 bases. J gave up 6 bases and V 7 bases, and 6 bases lay outside the gene matches. Germline V CDR1 and CDR2: MNHEY, SVGEGT. The length of the CDR3 is 15 residues. CDR3 amino acids: CASTPRTGGNSPLHF. Written as DNA, the CDR3 is TGTGCCAGCACCCCCCGGACAGGGGGTAATTCACCCCTCCACTTT.

V usage is TRBV5-4 and J usage is TRBJ1-1; the match to TRBD1 covers 9 bases. This CDR3 has 17 residues. Per germline, CDR1 SGHNT and CDR2 YYREEE (reference sequence). V lost 0 bases to trimming and J lost 11 bases; unmatched junction nucleotides: 17. As DNA, the CDR3 is TGTGCCAGCAGCTTGGGATTCGAGGGACAGGGTGGGACTCGGGCTTTCTTT. Amino acids: CASSLGFEGQGGTRAFF.

This rearrangement joins TRBV27 to TRBJ2-2; TRBD2 aligns across 9 bases. This CDR3 spans 16 amino acids. From germline, CDR1 is MNHEY and CDR2 SMNVEV (reference sequence). Trimming removed 6 bases from V and 4 bases from J; junction bases left unmatched: 9. This CDR3 is CASRLRGLAPTGELFF. The CDR3 coding sequence is TGTGCCAGCAGGCTACGTGGACTAGCGCCCACCGGGGAGCTGTTTTTT.

The chain carries TRBV7-6 and TRBJ1-4; 10 bases fit TRBD1. The CDR3 has 14 amino acids. With V trimmed by 5 bases and J by 6 bases, 3 bases remained unmatched. Germline lookup yields CDR1 SGHVS and CDR2 FNYEAQ. In nucleotides, the CDR3 is TGTGCCAGCAGCCGGGACAGGGGATATGAAAAACTGTTTTTT. Translating gives CASSRDRGYEKLFF.

The chain carries TRBV7-3 and TRBJ1-1; no clear D gene. The CDR3 extends over 13 amino acids. With 6 bases removed from V and 1 base from J, the gap between germline ends came to 9 bases. CDR1 and CDR2 from the germline V gene are SGHTA and FQGTGA. The CDR3 sequence: CASSQQPNTEAFF. The CDR3 DNA is TGTGCCAGCAGTCAACAGCCGAACACTGAAGCTTTCTTT.

This clone showed up just a few times. V and J are TRBV27 and TRBJ2-7, with 11 bases matching TRBD1. Germline loops: CDR1 MNHEY, CDR2 SMNVEV (reference sequence). The length of the CDR3 is 16 residues. The ends lost 0 bases at V and 6 bases at J; junction bases unmatched: 7. The CDR3 region has the DNA TGTGCCAGCAGTTTATCCTTCAGGACAGGGGGCGGCGAGCAGTACTTC. The encoded protein is CASSLSFRTGGGEQYF.